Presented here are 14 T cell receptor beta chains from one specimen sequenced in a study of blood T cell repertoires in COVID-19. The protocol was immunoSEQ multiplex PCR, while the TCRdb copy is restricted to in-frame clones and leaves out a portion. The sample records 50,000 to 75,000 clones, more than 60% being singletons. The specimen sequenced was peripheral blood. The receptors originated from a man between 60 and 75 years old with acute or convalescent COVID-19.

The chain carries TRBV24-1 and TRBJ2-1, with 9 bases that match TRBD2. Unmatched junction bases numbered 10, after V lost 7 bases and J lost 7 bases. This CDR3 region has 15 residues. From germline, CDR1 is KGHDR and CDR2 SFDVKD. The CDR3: CATSPHSGRKNEQFF. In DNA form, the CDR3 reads TGTGCCACCAGCCCACATAGCGGGAGAAAGAATGAGCAGTTCTTC.

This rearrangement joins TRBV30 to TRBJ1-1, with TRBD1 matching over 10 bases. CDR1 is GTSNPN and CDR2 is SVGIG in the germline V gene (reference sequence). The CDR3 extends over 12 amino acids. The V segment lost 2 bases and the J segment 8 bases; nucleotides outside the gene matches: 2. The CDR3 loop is CAWSRGQGEAFF. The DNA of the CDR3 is TGTGCCTGGAGTAGGGGACAGGGGGAAGCTTTCTTT.

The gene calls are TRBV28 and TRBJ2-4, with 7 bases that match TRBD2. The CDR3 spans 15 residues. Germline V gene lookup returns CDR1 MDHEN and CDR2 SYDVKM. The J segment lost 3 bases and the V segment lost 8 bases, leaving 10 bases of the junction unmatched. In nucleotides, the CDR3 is TGTGCCAGCGGAAGTGCGGGGGAGGTCAAAAACATTCAGTACTTC. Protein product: CASGSAGEVKNIQYF.

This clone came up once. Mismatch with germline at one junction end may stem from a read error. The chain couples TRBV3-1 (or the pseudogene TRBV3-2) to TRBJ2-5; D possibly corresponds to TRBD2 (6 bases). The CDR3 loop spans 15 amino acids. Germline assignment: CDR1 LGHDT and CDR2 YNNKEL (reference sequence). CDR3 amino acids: CASSQDEVDSGPTDF. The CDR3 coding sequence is TGTGCCAGCAGCCAAGATGAGGTGGATAGCGGCCCCACGGACTTC.

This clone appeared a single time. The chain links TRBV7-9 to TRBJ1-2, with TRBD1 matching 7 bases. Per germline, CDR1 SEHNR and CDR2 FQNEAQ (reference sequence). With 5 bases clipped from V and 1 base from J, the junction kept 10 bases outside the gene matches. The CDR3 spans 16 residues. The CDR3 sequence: CASSRGQVGFNYGYTF. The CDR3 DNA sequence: TGTGCCAGCAGCCGCGGACAGGTCGGATTTAACTATGGCTACACCTTC. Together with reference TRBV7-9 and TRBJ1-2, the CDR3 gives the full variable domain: DTGVSQNPRHKITKRGQNVTFRCDPISEHNRLYWYRQTLGQGPEFLTYFQNEAQLEKSRLLSDRFSAERPKGSFSTLEIQRTEQGDSAMYLCASSRGQVGFNYGYTFGSGTRLTVV.

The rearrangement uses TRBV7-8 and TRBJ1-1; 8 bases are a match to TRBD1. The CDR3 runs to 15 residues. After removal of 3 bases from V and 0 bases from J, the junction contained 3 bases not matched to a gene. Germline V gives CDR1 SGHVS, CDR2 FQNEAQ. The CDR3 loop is CASSFWTGMNTEAFF. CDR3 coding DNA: TGTGCCAGCAGCTTCTGGACAGGGATGAACACTGAAGCTTTCTTT.

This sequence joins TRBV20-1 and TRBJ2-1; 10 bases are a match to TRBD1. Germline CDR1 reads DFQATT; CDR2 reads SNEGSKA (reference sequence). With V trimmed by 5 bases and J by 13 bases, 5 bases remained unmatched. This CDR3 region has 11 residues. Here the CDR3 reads CSASRQGAQFF. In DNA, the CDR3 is TGCAGTGCTTCGCGACAGGGGGCTCAGTTCTTC.

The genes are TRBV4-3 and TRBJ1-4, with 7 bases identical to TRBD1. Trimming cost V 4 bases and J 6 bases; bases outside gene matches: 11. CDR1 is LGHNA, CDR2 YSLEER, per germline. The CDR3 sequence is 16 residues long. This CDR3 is CASSPGTVEGDEKLFF. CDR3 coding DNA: TGCGCCAGCAGCCCCGGGACAGTTGAGGGGGATGAAAAACTGTTTTTT.

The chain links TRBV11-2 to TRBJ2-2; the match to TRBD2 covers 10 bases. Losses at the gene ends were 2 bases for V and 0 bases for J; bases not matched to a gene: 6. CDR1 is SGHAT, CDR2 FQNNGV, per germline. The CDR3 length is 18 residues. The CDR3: CASSLRASGRPNTGELFF. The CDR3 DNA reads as TGTGCCAGCAGCTTAAGGGCTAGCGGGAGACCGAACACCGGGGAGCTGTTTTTT.

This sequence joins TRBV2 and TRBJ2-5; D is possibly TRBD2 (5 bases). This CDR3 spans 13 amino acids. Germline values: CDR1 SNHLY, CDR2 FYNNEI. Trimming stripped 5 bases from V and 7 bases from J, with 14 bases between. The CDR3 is CASSSGREGTQYF. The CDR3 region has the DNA TGTGCCAGCAGTTCTGGACGCGAGGGGACCCAGTACTTC.

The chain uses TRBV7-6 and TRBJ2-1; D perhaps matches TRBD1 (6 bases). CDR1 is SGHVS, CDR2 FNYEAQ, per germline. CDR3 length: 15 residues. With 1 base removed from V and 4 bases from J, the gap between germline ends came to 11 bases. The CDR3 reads CASSLVPGDYNEQFF. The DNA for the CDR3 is TGTGCCAGCAGCTTAGTGCCAGGGGATTACAATGAGCAGTTCTTC.

CDR3 nucleotides: TGTGCCTGGAGGCCTGGACAGGGGCGGAATGAGCAGTTCTTC. Its protein is CAWRPGQGRNEQFF. The chain uses TRBV30 and TRBJ2-1, with TRBD1 identical over 9 bases. CDR1 is GTSNPN, CDR2 SVGIG, per germline (reference sequence). J lost 7 bases, V lost 3 bases, and 7 bases had no gene match. This CDR3 comprises 14 residues.

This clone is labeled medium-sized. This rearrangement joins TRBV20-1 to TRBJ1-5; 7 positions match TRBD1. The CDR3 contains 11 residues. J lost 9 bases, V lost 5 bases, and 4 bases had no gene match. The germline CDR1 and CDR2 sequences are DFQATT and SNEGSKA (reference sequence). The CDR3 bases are TGCAGTGCTGAAGGGGGCAGGCCCCAGCATTTT. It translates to CSAEGGRPQHF.

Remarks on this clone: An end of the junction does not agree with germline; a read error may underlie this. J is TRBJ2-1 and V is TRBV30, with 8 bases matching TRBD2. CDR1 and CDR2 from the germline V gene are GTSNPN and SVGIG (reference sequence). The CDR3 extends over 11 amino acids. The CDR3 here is CAWTRTGGRVF. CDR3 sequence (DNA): TGTGCCTGGACTCGCACGGGGGGGCGGGTCTTC.